Below are 23 T cell receptor beta chains sequenced from a single sample in a study of T-cell reconstitution after alpha-beta-depleted transplantation in children. Unique molecular identifiers were built into the TCRbeta library. Each CDR3 protein is one row after TCRdb ran MiXCR on the PCR reads. The repertoire holds 200,000 to 250,000 distinct CDR3 sequences, with approximately 10% as singletons. Sequencing used PBMCs, obtained before TCRalphabeta/CD19-depleted stem cell transplant. All receptors come from a child under two years old with acute myeloid leukemia, due to receive a stem cell transplant.

This clonotype was seen repeatedly, ten times or more. This rearrangement joins TRBV20-1 to TRBJ1-1; no reliable D call. Trimming shortened V by 3 bases and J by 6 bases, and 14 bases separated the two germline ends. Germline V gene data show CDR1 as DFQATT and CDR2 as SNEGSKA (reference sequence). The CDR3 spans 13 residues. Written as DNA, the CDR3 is TGCAGTGCTAGGTCCTTAGGCCCCTCTGAAGCTTTCTTT. Protein: CSARSLGPSEAFF.

This clonotype was detected ten times or more. The chain couples TRBV4-2 to TRBJ2-1; D could derive from TRBD1 or TRBD2 (5 bases each). The CDR3 is made up of 16 amino acids. Trimming stripped 1 base from V and 2 bases from J, with 12 bases between. Germline assignment: CDR1 LGHNA and CDR2 YNFKEQ. The CDR3 coding sequence is TGTGCCAGCAGCCAAGCCGGGGCGCGGACCTACAATGAGCAGTTCTTC. Amino acid sequence: CASSQAGARTYNEQFF.

This clonotype was found a few times. The chain recombines TRBV6-6 with TRBJ2-6, with unresolved D. The germline V gene has CDR1 MNHNY and CDR2 SVGAGI (reference sequence). The CDR3 is 14 residues long. Trimming cost V 5 bases and J 2 bases, with 7 bases left between them. This chain's CDR3 is CASSKVAGANVLTF. The CDR3 bases are TGTGCCAGCAGTAAGGTGGCTGGGGCCAACGTCCTGACTTTC.

This clonotype was seen at least ten times. V usage is TRBV12-3 or TRBV12-4 and J usage is TRBJ2-5; 8 nucleotides align to TRBD1. The CDR3 sequence is 13 residues long. Trimming took 6 bases from V and 2 from J; bases not matched to a gene: 2. The CDR3, as DNA: TGTGCCAGCAGGACAGGGGTTCAAGAGACCCAGTACTTC. This gives the protein CASRTGVQETQYF.

This clonotype was picked up many times. The V gene is TRBV28, the J gene TRBJ2-1; TRBD1 aligns across 8 bases. The CDR3 has 13 amino acids. V dropped 5 bases and J dropped 8; count of bases not matched to a gene: 5. Germline-derived CDR1 and CDR2 are MDHEN and SYDVKM. CDR3 protein: CASSLQGEHEQFF. CDR3 sequence (DNA): TGTGCCAGCAGTCTACAGGGGGAACATGAGCAGTTCTTC.

The sample holds many counts of this clonotype. V usage is TRBV7-8 and J usage is TRBJ1-2, with D unresolved. Germline V lookup: CDR1 SGHVS, CDR2 FQNEAQ. V dropped 2 bases and J dropped 5 bases, with 9 bases sitting between them. The CDR3 spans 13 residues. The chain's CDR3 is CASSLTEIYGYTF. CDR3 DNA sequence: TGTGCCAGCAGCTTAACAGAGATATATGGCTACACCTTC.

On this clonotype: A much larger clone differs by one base, so this may be a read error. The V gene is TRBV27, the J gene TRBJ1-2; 7 bases fit TRBD1. CDR1 is MNHEY and CDR2 is SMNVEV in the germline V gene (reference sequence). The CDR3 spans 17 residues. This chain's CDR3 is CASSLSHPNRGWDGYPF. The CDR3 DNA reads TGTGCCAGCAGTTTATCCCATCCGAACAGGGGTTGGGATGGCTACCCCTTC.

This clonotype was detected ten times or more. This rearrangement joins TRBV7-9 to TRBJ1-2; possible D gene TRBD1, 5 bases. This CDR3 is built from 15 residues. Between the trimmed V and J ends, which lost 5 bases and 1 base, there was a span of 14 bases. Germline V gives CDR1 SEHNR, CDR2 FQNEAQ (reference sequence). CDR3 region: CASSLNGGINYGYTF. The CDR3 nucleotides are TGTGCCAGCAGCCTTAATGGGGGAATTAACTATGGCTACACCTTC.

Comment on this clonotype: It may be a read error: a sequence one base away is much more abundant. The chain recombines TRBV18 with TRBJ1-1; D ambiguous. In germline, CDR1 is KGHSH, CDR2 LQKENI. Trimming removed 1 base from V and 5 bases from J, with 11 bases in between. This CDR3 is built from 14 residues. The CDR3 nucleotides read TGTGCCAGCTCACCACGGGCAGCGGCGACTGAAGCTTTCTTT. It yields the protein CASSPRAAATEAFF. The full variable domain, with the rest looked up from reference TRBV18 and TRBJ1-1, is NAGVMQNPRHLVRRRGQEARLRCSPMKGHSHVYWYRQLPEEGLKFMVYLQKENIIDESGMPKERFSAEFPKEGPSILRIQQVVRGDSAAYFCASSPRAAATEAFFGQGTRLTVV.

A note on this clonotype: This may be a read error, as it is one base from a much larger clone. V gene TRBV9 combines with J gene TRBJ2-2; 8 positions agree with TRBD2. The CDR3 is made up of 16 amino acids. CDR1 SGDLS and CDR2 YYNGEE come from the germline V gene. The CDR3 nucleotides are TGTGCCAGCAGCGTAGCCGGACTAGCCCACACCGGGGAGCTGCTTTTT. The encoded protein is CASSVAGLAHTGELLF.

This clonotype has a count of ten or more. The chain carries TRBV20-1 and TRBJ2-5, with D possibly being TRBD1 (5 bases). V lost 3 bases to trimming and J lost 2 bases, with 28 bases between them. Germline V gene lookup returns CDR1 DFQATT and CDR2 SNEGSKA (reference sequence). The length of the CDR3 is 19 residues. The CDR3 protein is CSARSQGGGPLPQQETQYF. In DNA form, the CDR3 reads TGCAGTGCTAGGTCCCAGGGCGGCGGTCCCCTTCCCCAGCAAGAGACCCAGTACTTC.

This clonotype was counted many times. This chain uses TRBV5-6 with TRBJ2-5, with D uncertain. Germline lookup yields CDR1 SGHDT and CDR2 YYEEEE. V dropped 6 bases and J dropped 5 bases, with 14 bases sitting between them. The CDR3 is made up of 13 amino acids. CDR3 sequence (DNA): TGTGCCAGCACTACTGTGGGTCGGGAGACCCAGTACTTC. It yields the protein CASTTVGRETQYF.

This clonotype is deemed medium-sized. CDR3 region: CASKSLMNTEAFF. The CDR3 nucleotides read TGTGCCAGCAAGTCCCTGATGAACACTGAAGCTTTCTTT. V is TRBV6-1 and J is TRBJ1-1; unclear D gene. The CDR3 sequence is 13 residues long. The germline V gene encodes CDR1 MNHNS and CDR2 SASEGT. With 7 bases removed from V and 0 bases from J, the gap between germline ends came to 9 bases.

This clonotype occurred many times. The chain employs TRBV6-6 and TRBJ2-7, with 8 positions matching TRBD2. CDR3 length equals 13 residues. V was pared by 7 bases and J by 2 bases, with 4 bases of the junction left unmatched. CDR1 and CDR2 from the germline V gene are MNHNY and SVGAGI (reference sequence). The CDR3 protein is CASNLAGTYEQYF. Written as DNA, the CDR3 is TGTGCCAGCAACTTAGCGGGAACCTACGAGCAGTACTTC.

This clonotype was counted many times. The V and J genes are TRBV5-1 and TRBJ1-2, with D unresolved. The CDR3 contains 11 residues. Germline values: CDR1 SGHRS, CDR2 YFSETQ. Deletions cut 5 bases from V and 8 bases from J, with 10 bases between. CDR3 loop: CASRSASGYTF. CDR3 coding DNA: TGCGCCAGCAGATCCGCCAGCGGCTACACCTTC.

This clonotype was counted ten times or more. V usage is TRBV29-1 and J usage is TRBJ2-3, with 15 bases matching TRBD2. The CDR3 has 15 residues. After removal of 6 bases from V and 5 bases from J, the junction contained 6 bases not matched to a gene. The V gene's germline CDR1 is SQVTM and CDR2 ANQGSEA. Here the CDR3 reads CSVRGLAGGGDTQYF. The CDR3 coding sequence is TGCAGCGTCCGAGGACTAGCGGGGGGGGGAGATACGCAGTATTTT.

This clonotype was counted many times. This chain links TRBV12-3 or TRBV12-4 with TRBJ1-6; D is unclear. V lost 3 bases and J lost 0, with 6 bases in between. This CDR3 region has 15 residues. The CDR3 nucleotides are TGTGCCAGCAGTTTGGAAAGCTCCTATAATTCACCCCTCCACTTT. It yields the protein CASSLESSYNSPLHF.

This clonotype was recorded many times. The V gene is TRBV7-2, the J gene TRBJ2-3, with 8 positions matching TRBD1. Germline V gives CDR1 SGHTA, CDR2 FQGNSA. The V gene end was trimmed by 5 bases and the J gene end by 4 bases; junction bases not matched to a gene: 5. The CDR3 contains 14 residues. As DNA, the CDR3 is TGTGCCAGCAGCCCCCGGACAGGGTCAGATACGCAGTATTTT. Its protein product is CASSPRTGSDTQYF.

This clonotype has at least ten counts. The CDR3: CASSYWRTGQAFF. Here the CDR3 DNA reads TGTGCCAGCAGTTACTGGCGGACAGGGCAAGCTTTCTTT. The genes are TRBV6-2 or TRBV6-3 and TRBJ1-1; TRBD1 agrees at 8 bases. Germline trimming cut 1 base from V and 9 bases from J; bases unmatched to any gene: 4. This CDR3 region has 13 residues. In germline, CDR1 is MNHEY, CDR2 SVGEGT.

This clonotype has a count of ten or more. This chain connects TRBV15 to TRBJ2-7, with D maybe TRBD1 (6 bases). V was trimmed by 0 bases and J by 5 bases, leaving 8 bases between them. Germline lookup yields CDR1 LNHNV and CDR2 YYDKDF (reference sequence). The CDR3 spans 13 residues. This CDR3 reads CATSRDKGDEQYF. CDR3 nucleotide sequence: TGTGCCACCAGCAGAGATAAGGGGGACGAGCAGTACTTC.

The J gene is TRBJ2-1, the V gene TRBV5-4; 10 bases are a match to TRBD2. V gave up 2 bases and J gave up 6 bases; unmatched junction bases: 8. The CDR3 has 16 residues. Germline V lookup: CDR1 SGHNT, CDR2 YYREEE (reference sequence). CDR3: CASSLSGGAGPNEQFF. The CDR3 nucleotides are TGTGCCAGCAGCTTAAGCGGGGGGGCCGGGCCCAATGAGCAGTTCTTC.

Concerning this clonotype itself: One end of the junction is discordant with germline, which a read error may explain. J is TRBJ2-5 and V is TRBV3-1, with 7 nucleotides matching TRBD1. Germline loops: CDR1 LGHDT, CDR2 YNNKEL (reference sequence). This CDR3 has 14 residues. CDR3 DNA sequence: TGTGCCAGCAGCCGACAGACAGGGCAAGAGACCCAGCACTTC. This codes for CASSRQTGQETQHF.

In this sample, this clonotype turned up many times. The chain links TRBV24-1 to TRBJ2-7; 8 bases line up with TRBD1. The germline V gene has CDR1 KGHDR and CDR2 SFDVKD. The CDR3 consists of 16 residues. Unmatched junction bases numbered 14, after V lost 3 bases and J lost 8 bases. This CDR3 is CATSDPTQGGPTQQYF. CDR3 in DNA: TGTGCCACCAGTGATCCCACACAGGGGGGACCTACGCAGCAGTACTTC.